A selection of T cell receptor beta chains follows, all from one sample in a study of shared clonotypes between healthy human individuals. The protocol was immunoSEQ multiplex PCR, while the TCRdb copy is restricted to in-frame clones and leaves out a portion. The profile shows around 700,000 clones, around 73% of them singletons. The sample comprised memory CD4+ T cells sorted from blood. These receptors were collected from a woman between 25 and 40 years old in good health. The CDR3 runs from the conserved cysteine through the conserved F or W. The D gene is left open where the match is weak. Rows give clone size only sometimes, using once, few, many, or a class for an expanded clone.

v_gene	abundance	d_gene	j_gene	CDR3nt	CDR3aa
TRBV7-8	once	TRBD2	TRBJ2-3	TGTGCCAGCAGCTTACTTAGGGCTAGCGGGAGGGCCTTATGGAGGTCAGATACGCAGTATTTT	CASSLLRASGRALWRSDTQYF
TRBV25-1	.	.	TRBJ1-5	TGTGCCAGCGGATGGGGGGGAGAGGGCAATCAGCCCCAGCATTTT	CASGWGGEGNQPQHF
TRBV6-5	.	.	TRBJ2-6	TGTGCCAGCAGTTACTCGATGTTTTCCGGGGCCAACGTCCTGACTTTC	CASSYSMFSGANVLTF
TRBV28	.	.	TRBJ1-1	TGTGCCAGCAGCCTGACGGGGAACACTGAAGCTTTCTTT	CASSLTGNTEAFF
TRBV5-1	.	.	TRBJ2-5	TGCGCCAGCAGCTCAATATCGCTCACACAAGAGACCCAGTACTTC	CASSSISLTQETQYF
TRBV19	.	.	TRBJ2-2	TGTGCCAGTAGTATGGGGACGCTAAGGAACACCGGGGAGCTGTTTTTT	CASSMGTLRNTGELFF
TRBV10-2	.	.	TRBJ2-1	TGCGCCAGCAGTGAGTTAGAATCTGCGAGCTTCTTC	CASSELESASFF
TRBV25-1	.	.	TRBJ2-1	TGTGCCAGCAGTGACCCCAAGCGGGTCTCCGACAATGAGCAGTTCTTC	CASSDPKRVSDNEQFF
TRBV29-1	.	.	TRBJ1-2	TGCAGCGTTCTCTCCTCGGGGGTCGTCACCTTC	CSVLSSGVVTF
TRBV6-1	.	.	TRBJ1-2	TGTGCCAGCAGTGAAGTCTTGACAGACGGATATGGCTACACCTTC	CASSEVLTDGYGYTF
TRBV7-9	.	.	TRBJ1-2	TGTGCCAGCAGCTTAGAGGCAGGTGGGGCTGGCGGCTACACCTTC	CASSLEAGGAGGYTF
TRBV2	.	.	TRBJ1-4	TGTGCCAGCAGTGAAGGCTGGGAATTTGAAAAACTGTTTTTT	CASSEGWEFEKLFF
TRBV27	.	.	TRBJ1-6	TGTGCCAGCAGTTTGGTCCCCCGTGGGGTCCTCGATGATTCACCCCTCCACTTT	CASSLVPRGVLDDSPLHF
TRBV28	.	.	TRBJ2-7	TGTGCCAGCTACGAACAGGGTCCCCACGAGCAGTACTTC	CASYEQGPHEQYF
TRBV5-1	.	.	TRBJ2-7	TGCGCCAGCAGCACGGGGCGTGGAGGGGCTGAAGAGCAGTACTTC	CASSTGRGGAEEQYF
TRBV10-3	.	TRBD2	TRBJ2-7	TGTGCCATCAGTGGTTCTAGCGGGAGTTACGAGCAGTACTTC	CAISGSSGSYEQYF
TRBV10-3	few	.	TRBJ2-7	TGTGCCATCAGTGAGTCTGGGAACGAGCAGTACTTC	CAISESGNEQYF
TRBV6-1	.	TRBD2	TRBJ2-7	TGTGCCAGCAGCAGGGAGGTAGCGGGAGTCTACGAGCAGTACTTC	CASSREVAGVYEQYF
TRBV7-3	.	TRBD2	TRBJ2-7	TGTGCCAGCAGCTTAAATCAGCGGGGAGACGGCGAGCAGTACTTC	CASSLNQRGDGEQYF
TRBV6-5	.	.	TRBJ1-4	TGTGCCAGCTCCAGGGGAAGGGGGGAAAAACTGTTTTTT	CASSRGRGEKLFF
TRBV10-3	.	TRBD1	TRBJ2-1	TGTGCCATCACCCCGGGACAGGGAAATGAGCAGTTCTTC	CAITPGQGNEQFF
TRBV6-5	.	TRBD1	TRBJ1-3	TGTGCCAGCGCCGCGACAGGGGTTGGAAACACCATATATTTT	CASAATGVGNTIYF
TRBV13	.	TRBD2	TRBJ2-3	TGTGCCAGCAGCTCGTCTGGGAGGGCAGATACGCAGTATTTT	CASSSSGRADTQYF
TRBV2	.	.	TRBJ1-5	TGTGCCAGCAGGAACAGGGAAGGGCAGCCCCAGCATTTT	CASRNREGQPQHF
TRBV6-1	.	.	TRBJ1-1	TGTGCCAGCAGTGGTAGAGGACGTGAAGCTTTCTTT	CASSGRGREAFF
TRBV28	.	TRBD1	TRBJ2-7	TGTGCCAGCAGTATACGACAGGGGGCCTACGAGCAGTACTTC	CASSIRQGAYEQYF
TRBV6-1	.	.	TRBJ1-1	TGTGCCAGCAGTGAACGTCCAGCCACTGAAGCTTTCTTT	CASSERPATEAFF
TRBV4-1	.	.	TRBJ2-1	TGCGCCAGCAGCCAGACCGGAGGGGCGGCAGATGAGCAGTTCTTC	CASSQTGGAADEQFF
TRBV6-6	few	.	TRBJ2-7	TGTGCCAGCAGTTGGGGGACTCCTTCCTACGAGCAGTACTTC	CASSWGTPSYEQYF
TRBV5-6	.	.	TRBJ2-5	TGTGCCAGCAGCTTAGTAACGCAGGGGATAGGGAGGGAGACCCAGTACTTC	CASSLVTQGIGRETQYF
TRBV11-1	.	.	TRBJ2-7	TGTGCCAGCAGCTTAGCGCAACGCTACGAGCAGTACTTC	CASSLAQRYEQYF
TRBV19	.	TRBD2	TRBJ2-3	TGTGCCAGTAGTACGGGGGTGGGGCTAGCGGGAAGTAAGCAGTATTTT	CASSTGVGLAGSKQYF
TRBV5-4	.	.	TRBJ1-1	TGTGCCAGCAGTCCGGACGGGCACACTGAAGCTTTCTTT	CASSPDGHTEAFF
TRBV7-8	.	TRBD1	TRBJ1-1	TGTGCCAGCAGCTTAGTGGGCAGGGGGTACACTGAAGCTTTCTTT	CASSLVGRGYTEAFF
TRBV27	few	TRBD1	TRBJ1-4	TGTGCCAGCAGTGGACAGGGTGGAGGAGCTAATGAAAAACTGTTTTTT	CASSGQGGGANEKLFF
TRBV6-6	many	.	TRBJ1-1	TGTGCCAGCACACAGGGGAACACTGAAGCTTTCTTT	CASTQGNTEAFF
TRBV28	.	TRBD2	TRBJ2-1	TGTGCCAGCAGTTTGCTCAAGACTAGCGGGAGTTTTGGCAAAAACATTCAGTTCTTC	CASSLLKTSGSFGKNIQFF
TRBV18	.	.	TRBJ2-7	TGTGCCAGCTCCCAAGAGGAGGGTACCTACGAGCAGTACTTC	CASSQEEGTYEQYF
TRBV6-5	.	.	TRBJ2-7	TGTGCCAGCAGTTACTCCCCCGATTACGAGCAGTACTTC	CASSYSPDYEQYF
TRBV4-1	.	TRBD2	TRBJ2-7	TGCGCCAGCAGTTACGAGACCACTAGCGTCTACGAGCAGTACTTC	CASSYETTSVYEQYF
TRBV20-1	.	.	TRBJ2-7	TGCAGTGCTGAAAGCAACTACGAGCAGTACTTC	CSAESNYEQYF
TRBV5-5	few	.	TRBJ1-1	TGTGCCAGCAGCTCCCGACGGGGACAAAACACTGAAGCTTTCTTT	CASSSRRGQNTEAFF
TRBV5-6	.	.	TRBJ1-2	TGTGCCAGCAGCGCGCGGGGGGCAAACTATGGCTACACCTTC	CASSARGANYGYTF
TRBV27	few	.	TRBJ1-2	TGTGCCAGCAGGCCATCCAGGAGGGCACTATATGGCTACACCTTC	CASRPSRRALYGYTF
TRBV5-6	.	.	TRBJ1-1	TGTGCCAGCAGCTTGAGTGCATGGCTAGGAAACACTGAAGCTTTCTTT	CASSLSAWLGNTEAFF
TRBV5-1	.	TRBD2	TRBJ2-3	TGCGCCAGCATGGCTAGCGGGAGCACAGATACGCAGTATTTT	CASMASGSTDTQYF
TRBV7-9	.	TRBD1	TRBJ2-2	TGTGCCAGCACCGTGATCCCGGGACAGGGGAACACCGGGGAGCTGTTTTTT	CASTVIPGQGNTGELFF
TRBV2	few	.	TRBJ1-6	TGTGCCAGCAGTGATTGGCTAACTAATTCACCCCTCCACTTT	CASSDWLTNSPLHF
TRBV9	once	.	TRBJ1-2	TGTGCCAGCAGCGGTCTGTGGGGGGCCGAAGGCTACACCTTC	CASSGLWGAEGYTF
TRBV14	.	TRBD2	TRBJ2-1	TGTGCCAGCAGCGGACCCGGACTAGCGGGGGGTGAGCAGTTCTTC	CASSGPGLAGGEQFF
TRBV5-1	.	TRBD1	TRBJ1-2	TGCGCCAGCAGCCCCGGGACAGGGGGCTTGGGCTACACCTTC	CASSPGTGGLGYTF
TRBV30	many	TRBD1	TRBJ2-7	TGTGCCTGGAGGGGCCTCGGACAGGGGGACTCCTACGAGCAGTACTTC	CAWRGLGQGDSYEQYF
TRBV7-8	.	TRBD1	TRBJ1-5	TGTGCCAGCAGCCGGACAGGGGGAAGCAATCAGCCCCAGCATTTT	CASSRTGGSNQPQHF
TRBV25-1	.	TRBD1	TRBJ2-1	TGTGCCAGCTCTCCGGGACAGGGTAGATCGGGAGCAAATAATGAGCAGTTCTTC	CASSPGQGRSGANNEQFF
TRBV18	.	TRBD1	TRBJ1-5	TGTGCCAGCTCACCCGACAGGGGCCTCGGGCTCCAGCATTTT	CASSPDRGLGLQHF
TRBV19	few	TRBD1	TRBJ1-4	TGTGCCAGTAGAAAGACGGACAGGGGAGGAGATGAAAAACTGTTTTTT	CASRKTDRGGDEKLFF
TRBV5-6	.	.	TRBJ2-5	TGTGCCAGCAGCTATCTGAGGGGAGAGACCCAGTACTTC	CASSYLRGETQYF
TRBV11-3	.	TRBD2	TRBJ2-1	TGTGCCAGCAGCCCACGGCATAGCGGGAATGAGCAGTTCTTC	CASSPRHSGNEQFF
TRBV10-1	.	TRBD1	TRBJ1-3	TGCGCCAGCAGAGTACAGGGGTCTGGAAACACCATATATTTT	CASRVQGSGNTIYF